Listed below are T cell receptor beta chains from one sample, sequenced in a study of blood T cell repertoires in COVID-19. Sequencing was performed with immunoSEQ multiplex PCR; in TCRdb, only in-frame clones are kept and a portion is missing. The data show about 350,000 clones, around nine tenths seen once. What was sequenced was PBMCs or T cells enriched from blood (not recorded which). These receptors were obtained from a woman younger than 45 who had been exposed to COVID-19. Each CDR3 is given with its conserved first and last residue. Fields, in order: V gene, D gene, J gene, clone size, CDR3 protein, CDR3 DNA. D genes are given only for firm matches. Clone size is stated in some rows and not others, as once, few, many or a class when expanded.

TRBV11-2	TRBD2	TRBJ2-1	once	CASSKLAGPTLDNEQFF	TGTGCCAGCAGCAAACTAGCGGGGCCCACCCTAGACAATGAGCAGTTCTTC
TRBV27	TRBD1	TRBJ1-1	NA	CASSPRQGKAFF	TGTGCCAGCAGTCCCCGACAGGGTAAAGCTTTCTTT
TRBV7-3	NA	TRBJ1-6	NA	CASSLRGFGLNSPLHF	TGTGCCAGCAGCCTCAGGGGCTTCGGGCTTAATTCACCCCTCCACTTT
TRBV28	NA	TRBJ2-2	few	CASSLWALDAGPGELFF	TGTGCCAGCAGTCTATGGGCCCTCGACGCAGGGCCCGGGGAGCTGTTTTTT
TRBV19	NA	TRBJ1-2	once	CASSIPRAGSGYTF	TGTGCCAGTAGTATACCGAGGGCGGGGAGCGGCTACACCTTC
TRBV5-1	NA	TRBJ1-2	NA	CASSPMWGGDGYTF	TGCGCCAGCAGCCCTATGTGGGGAGGAGATGGCTACACCTTC
TRBV23-1	NA	TRBJ1-6	NA	CASSPGSNYNSPLHF	TGCGCCAGCAGTCCAGGATCCAACTATAATTCACCCCTCCACTTT
TRBV27	NA	TRBJ2-3	NA	CAVGAVITDTQYF	TGTGCCGTGGGAGCGGTAATCACAGATACGCAGTATTTT
TRBV28	NA	TRBJ1-2	NA	CASSLLRWEGSNYGYTF	TGTGCCAGCAGTTTGTTGCGTTGGGAGGGGTCGAACTATGGCTACACCTTC
TRBV27	NA	TRBJ2-3	NA	CASSSRGLRPLTDTQYF	TGTGCCAGCAGTTCACGGGGACTCCGCCCTCTCACAGATACGCAGTATTTT
TRBV3-1/TRBV3-2	TRBD1	TRBJ1-2	NA	CASSLAGGGGYTF	TGTGCCAGCAGCCTAGCGGGAGGGGGCGGCTACACCTTC
TRBV27	NA	TRBJ1-6	NA	CASSSPTRSVSAPLHF	TGTGCCAGCAGTTCACCCACCCGTAGTGTCAGCGCACCCCTCCACTTT
TRBV28	TRBD1	TRBJ1-1	NA	CASSLVGQGRTEAFF	TGTGCCAGCAGCTTAGTCGGACAGGGTAGGACTGAAGCTTTCTTT
TRBV27	TRBD1	TRBJ2-7	NA	CASSLSWPTDRGSEQYF	TGTGCCAGCAGTTTATCGTGGCCAACGGACAGGGGAAGCGAGCAGTACTTC
TRBV29-1	TRBD1	TRBJ2-1	NA	CSVGGTGMPYNEQFF	TGCAGCGTTGGGGGGACAGGGATGCCCTACAATGAGCAGTTCTTC
TRBV18	TRBD1	TRBJ1-6	NA	CASTRGQGILESLHF	TGTGCCAGCACACGGGGACAGGGGATATTAGAATCCCTCCACTTT
TRBV24-1	TRBD1	TRBJ1-1	NA	CATSRQGMGTEAFF	TGTGCCACCAGTCGACAGGGTATGGGCACTGAAGCTTTCTTT
TRBV3-1/TRBV3-2	TRBD2	TRBJ2-3	once	CASSHRTSGRENPGATDTQYF	TGTGCCAGCAGCCACCGGACTAGCGGGAGGGAAAACCCTGGGGCCACAGATACGCAGTATTTT
TRBV10-3	NA	TRBJ2-3	NA	CATRHLEDTQYF	TGTGCCACCCGCCATCTTGAGGATACGCAGTATTTT
TRBV6-5	NA	TRBJ1-1	NA	CASSYRAGEAFF	TGTGCCAGCAGTTACCGGGCGGGTGAAGCTTTCTTT
TRBV5-4	TRBD2	TRBJ2-7	NA	CASSLAGGGGHYEQYF	TGTGCCAGCAGCTTGGCCGGCGGGGGGGGCCACTACGAGCAGTACTTC
TRBV10-3	TRBD2	TRBJ2-3	NA	CAIRGLVSAGGGGPDTQYF	TGTGCCATCAGGGGACTAGTTTCGGCGGGAGGTGGTGGGCCAGATACGCAGTATTTT
TRBV30	NA	TRBJ2-1	NA	CAWELASNEQFF	TGTGCCTGGGAGCTAGCGTCCAATGAGCAGTTCTTC
TRBV5-6	NA	TRBJ2-1	NA	CASSLSTGLSFF	TGTGCCAGCAGCTTGTCAACAGGGTTGAGCTTCTTC
TRBV10-3	NA	TRBJ1-1	NA	CAISGLGGAGTEAFF	TGTGCCATCAGTGGCCTTGGGGGGGCGGGCACTGAAGCTTTCTTT
TRBV7-9	TRBD2	TRBJ2-1	NA	CASSPGAGEWNEQFF	TGTGCCAGCAGCCCCGGGGCGGGAGAATGGAATGAGCAGTTCTTC
TRBV11-2	TRBD2	TRBJ2-1	once	CASRPSGTSAFNEQFF	TGTGCCAGCAGACCCTCCGGGACTAGCGCCTTCAATGAGCAGTTCTTC